This is a list of T cell receptor beta chains from one sample in a study of blood T cells in healthy people across ages. TCRdb processed the 5' RACE reads anew with MiXCR; each CDR3 protein has one entry. The data hold about 780,000 distinct CDR3 sequences, with about 59% observed a single time. Sequenced sample: blood. These receptors all come from a man in his thirties or forties in good health. Each CDR3 is given with its conserved first and last residue. A D gene is named only where the DNA matches it firmly. The listing skips clone size in some rows; elsewhere it reads once, few, many or a size class.

d_call	cdr3_length	v_call	clone_size	j_call	cdr3_aa	cdr3_nt
-	15	TRBV4-3	few	TRBJ2-7	CASSQLLGRSYEQYF	TGCGCCAGCAGCCAACTGCTGGGCAGGTCCTACGAGCAGTACTTC
TRBD2	14	TRBV7-2	-	TRBJ2-1	CASTRLAGYNEQFF	TGTGCCAGCACCAGACTAGCGGGGTACAATGAGCAGTTCTTC
-	16	TRBV12-3/TRBV12-4	-	TRBJ2-1	CASSAGTKFPYNEQFF	TGTGCCAGCAGCGCCGGGACAAAATTCCCCTACAATGAGCAGTTCTTC
TRBD2	15	TRBV7-3	-	TRBJ2-5	CASSLSGGAFETQYF	TGTGCCAGCAGCTTAAGCGGGGGGGCTTTTGAGACCCAGTACTTC
-	15	TRBV7-2	-	TRBJ2-5	CASSQGRAVYNEQYF	TGTGCCAGCAGCCAAGGACGAGCGGTCTACAATGAGCAGTACTTC
-	16	TRBV9	few	TRBJ1-4	CASSVRAAPTNEKLFF	TGTGCCAGCAGCGTAAGGGCCGCCCCAACTAATGAAAAACTGTTTTTT
-	14	TRBV2	-	TRBJ1-1	CASSGGVVDTEAFF	TGTGCCAGCAGTGGGGGGGTCGTGGACACTGAAGCTTTCTTT
TRBD1	15	TRBV5-1	-	TRBJ2-5	CASSLPTGAGETQYF	TGCGCCAGCAGCTTGCCGACAGGGGCGGGGGAGACCCAGTACTTC
-	15	TRBV3-1	-	TRBJ2-1	CASSQGAGALGEQFF	TGTGCCAGCAGCCAAGGGGCAGGGGCCCTTGGTGAGCAGTTCTTC
TRBD1	16	TRBV4-3	-	TRBJ2-7	CASSQDRGQSDQPQYF	TGCGCCAGCAGCCAAGATCGGGGACAGAGCGATCAGCCCCAGTACTTC
-	15	TRBV12-3/TRBV12-4	-	TRBJ2-7	CASRSRLLGADEQYF	TGTGCCAGCCGCTCGAGGTTGTTGGGGGCCGACGAGCAGTACTTC
TRBD2	17	TRBV5-1	-	TRBJ2-3	CASSLGRVSGATDTQYF	TGCGCCAGCAGCTTGGGTAGGGTTAGCGGGGCCACAGATACGCAGTATTTT
-	12	TRBV24-1	-	TRBJ1-5	CATSKGNQPQHF	TGTGCCACCAGTAAAGGTAATCAGCCCCAGCATTTT
-	16	TRBV9	-	TRBJ2-1	CASTKPEGGSYNEQFF	TGTGCCAGCACCAAACCGGAGGGGGGCTCCTACAATGAGCAGTTCTTC
-	13	TRBV2	-	TRBJ1-4	CASSEGGPEKLFF	TGTGCCAGCAGTGAAGGAGGACCCGAAAAACTGTTTTTT
-	15	TRBV7-2	few	TRBJ2-1	CASSPQSGNYNEQFF	TGTGCCAGCAGCCCCCAGAGCGGAAACTACAATGAGCAGTTCTTC
TRBD2	14	TRBV2	-	TRBJ2-1	CASTEDPSGGQQFF	TGTGCCAGCACTGAAGATCCTAGCGGGGGCCAGCAGTTCTTC
-	13	TRBV25-1	few	TRBJ2-5	CASSESSEETQYF	TGTGCCAGCAGTGAATCCTCCGAAGAGACCCAGTACTTC
-	13	TRBV29-1	few	TRBJ2-3	CSVSYPSTDTQYF	TGCAGCGTTTCGTACCCTAGCACAGATACGCAGTATTTT
-	15	TRBV5-1	-	TRBJ2-5	CASNRGPRSRETQYF	TGCGCCAGCAACCGGGGCCCCAGGTCCCGGGAGACCCAGTACTTC
-	14	TRBV21-1	-	TRBJ2-7	CASSKADCSYEQYF	TGTGCCAGCAGCAAAGCCGACTGCTCCTACGAGCAGTACTTC
TRBD2	14	TRBV10-3	-	TRBJ2-5	CAISTGGDQETQYF	TGTGCCATCAGCACTGGGGGGGACCAAGAGACCCAGTACTTC
-	15	TRBV6-5	-	TRBJ2-5	CASSPGPYYQETQYF	TGTGCCAGCAGCCCGGGACCCTATTACCAAGAGACCCAGTACTTC
TRBD1	16	TRBV9	few	TRBJ2-7	CASSSHRDRDPYEQYF	TGTGCCAGCAGCTCCCACCGGGACAGGGATCCCTACGAGCAGTACTTC
TRBD2	17	TRBV7-8	-	TRBJ2-3	CASSLEGTSSSTDTQYF	TGTGCCAGCAGCTTAGAAGGGACTAGCTCTAGCACAGATACGCAGTATTTT
-	16	TRBV7-2	-	TRBJ1-6	CASSSEVSIRSSPLHF	TGTGCCAGCAGCTCTGAGGTCTCAATACGTAGTTCACCCCTCCACTTT
-	18	TRBV20-1	-	TRBJ2-6	CSARTDSLPHSGANVLTF	TGCAGTGCTAGAACAGACAGTCTGCCGCACTCTGGGGCCAACGTCCTGACTTTC
-	15	TRBV5-1	-	TRBJ2-7	CASSLHPAVGSEQYF	TGCGCCAGCAGCCTCCACCCGGCGGTGGGCTCCGAGCAGTACTTC
-	14	TRBV29-1	-	TRBJ2-3	CSVDVRRGSDTQYF	TGCAGCGTTGATGTAAGGCGGGGTTCAGATACGCAGTATTTT
TRBD1	14	TRBV20-1	few	TRBJ1-2	CSASRDRETYGYTF	TGCAGTGCTAGCCGGGACAGGGAGACCTATGGCTACACCTTC
-	13	TRBV29-1	-	TRBJ2-3	CNARDSEGGTQYF	TGCAACGCAAGGGACTCCGAAGGCGGCACGCAGTATTTT
TRBD2	18	TRBV4-3	-	TRBJ2-1	CASSQVYSASGNTDTQFF	TGCGCCAGCAGCCAAGTTTATTCGGCTAGCGGTAACACAGATACGCAGTTCTTC
-	16	TRBV6-5	few	TRBJ2-1	CASSYSVRGGYNEQFF	TGTGCCAGCAGTTACTCAGTCAGGGGTGGCTACAATGAGCAGTTCTTC
-	11	TRBV28	once	TRBJ1-2	CASSQGPGYTF	TGTGCCAGCAGCCAGGGGCCTGGCTACACCTTC
TRBD1	15	TRBV12-3/TRBV12-4	-	TRBJ2-1	CASSFRQGATNEQFF	TGTGCCAGCAGTTTTAGACAGGGAGCGACGAATGAGCAGTTCTTC
TRBD2	16	TRBV20-1	-	TRBJ2-1	CSARGTGLAGRSGQFF	TGCAGTGCTAGAGGCACGGGACTAGCGGGCCGATCTGGCCAGTTCTTC
-	13	TRBV5-1	few	TRBJ2-2	CASRPEGTGELFF	TGCGCCAGCAGACCAGAGGGCACCGGGGAGCTGTTTTTT
-	14	TRBV12-3/TRBV12-4	once	TRBJ1-5	CASSLIGKEAAQHF	TGTGCCAGCAGTTTAATCGGGAAGGAGGCGGCCCAGCATTTT
-	14	TRBV24-1	-	TRBJ2-5	CATSGIQGGETQYF	TGTGCCACCAGTGGTATCCAGGGGGGAGAGACCCAGTACTTC
-	13	TRBV10-3	-	TRBJ1-2	CAISDSANYGYTF	TGTGCCATCAGTGATTCCGCTAACTATGGCTACACCTTC
-	15	TRBV28	-	TRBJ2-6	CASSPPGTGANVLTF	TGTGCCAGCAGTCCACCAGGGACCGGGGCCAACGTCCTGACTTTC
TRBD1	15	TRBV6-6	-	TRBJ1-2	CASSPPGQGIYDYTF	TGTGCCAGCAGTCCTCCGGGACAGGGGATTTATGACTACACCTTC
-	13	TRBV2	few	TRBJ1-2	CASREGINYGYTF	TGTGCCAGCAGGGAGGGGATCAACTATGGCTACACCTTC
-	14	TRBV10-3	-	TRBJ2-5	CAITPTGNLNEQYF	TGTGCCATCACCCCTACTGGGAATCTCAATGAGCAGTACTTC
-	15	TRBV20-1	few	TRBJ2-5	CSARDGARVGETQYF	TGCAGTGCTAGAGATGGTGCAAGGGTCGGAGAGACCCAGTACTTC
TRBD1	14	TRBV6-6	-	TRBJ2-1	CASRWGQGINEQFF	TGTGCCAGCCGTTGGGGACAGGGTATCAATGAGCAGTTCTTC
-	14	TRBV6-5	-	TRBJ1-5	CASSYGAGNQPQHF	TGTGCCAGCAGTTACGGGGCAGGCAATCAGCCCCAGCATTTT